These T cell receptor beta chains were read from a single sample in a study of T cell responses to AZD1222 COVID-19 vaccine. Generated by immunoSEQ multiplex PCR, the TCRdb table keeps only in-frame clones and is missing some. The top ten hold 5.4% of the sample, which has 130,000 to 150,000 clones, around 90% seen once. The material was peripheral blood, obtained 28 days after the second dose of the MenACWY control vaccine. These receptors were obtained from an adult who received the MenACWY meningococcal vaccine as a control. Each CDR3 is given with its conserved first and last residue. Fields, in order: J gene, D gene, clone size, V gene, CDR3 protein, CDR3 DNA. A D gene is named only where the DNA matches it firmly. Size is stated for part of the rows, as once, few or many counts, or as a class when the clone is expanded.

>TRBJ1-3|.|once|TRBV4-2
CASSQDRSLGTVKNTIYF
TGTGCCAGCAGCCAAGATAGGTCATTGGGAACAGTGAAAAACACCATATATTTT
>TRBJ2-5|.|.|TRBV7-2
CASSRGGQETQYF
TGTGCCAGCAGTAGGGGCGGACAAGAGACCCAGTACTTC
>TRBJ2-5|TRBD1|.|TRBV28
CASSLGQGKTQYF
TGTGCCAGCAGTTTGGGACAGGGAAAGACCCAGTACTTC
>TRBJ2-7|.|few|TRBV7-2
CASSLSLRGVTYEQYF
TGTGCCAGCAGCTTAAGCCTCAGGGGGGTTACCTACGAGCAGTACTTC
>TRBJ1-2|.|.|TRBV3-1/TRBV3-2
CASSQGLYSYGYTF
TGTGCCAGCAGCCAAGGCCTTTACTCCTATGGCTACACCTTC
>TRBJ2-2|TRBD1|once|TRBV7-3
CASSPRQGTGNTGELFF
TGTGCCAGCAGCCCCAGACAGGGCACGGGGAACACCGGGGAGCTGTTTTTT
>TRBJ2-6|.|.|TRBV18
CASSPPGPGANVLTF
TGTGCCAGCTCACCTCCGGGTCCTGGGGCCAACGTCCTGACTTTC
>TRBJ1-5|.|.|TRBV27
CASSFLSMRDQPQHF
TGTGCCAGCAGTTTTCTGTCGATGCGGGATCAGCCCCAGCATTTT
>TRBJ1-6|.|.|TRBV18
CASPPWAVQNSPLHF
TGTGCCAGCCCTCCTTGGGCGGTCCAGAATTCACCCCTCCACTTT
>TRBJ1-2|.|.|TRBV6-5
CASSWDSSRGYTF
TGTGCCAGCAGTTGGGACTCCTCGCGGGGCTACACCTTC
>TRBJ1-2|.|.|TRBV3-1/TRBV3-2
CASSQGTTYGYTF
TGTGCCAGCAGCCAAGGGACCACCTATGGCTACACCTTC